Included here is one TCR beta chain sequence, with context. The antigen is undetermined. Both TCR beta VDJ combination and CDR3 sequence profiling were carried out. Genomic DNA was the template for this profiling. TCRdb passed the reads through MiXCR, listing each CDR3 protein once. The sample lists about 200,000 distinct CDR3 sequences, 55% to 65% occurring once. The sample is drawn from a study of CD8+CD57+ T cells in acquired aplastic anemia. About the study: Sorted CD4+ and CD8+ cells gave a mean 3.2 ug DNA, range roughly 0.18 to 30 ug.

The V and J ends lost 1 base and 3 bases, in that order; junction bases with no gene match: 4. The CDR3 runs 16 residues. Per germline, CDR1 SGHTA and CDR2 FQGNSA. Sequenced patients had shown CD8+CD57+ cell expansion by flow cytometry. The study's findings and limits: Shared by patients and controls, almost 30 CD8+ CDR3s were abundant in patients.

The receptor comes from a human donor with aplastic anemia. The sequenced material came from sorted CD4+, CD8+, or CD8+CD57+ T cells (not recorded which) from PBMCs. The chain couples TRBV7-2 to TRBJ2-7; 12 bases are shared with TRBD2. The CDR3 DNA is TGTGCCAGCAGCTTAGGACTAGCGGGAGACTTCTACGAGCAGTACTTC. This gives the protein CASSLGLAGDFYEQYF.